These 18 T cell receptor beta chains originate from one sample sequenced in a study of blood T cells in healthy people across ages. Alongside a J-beta primer mix, a sample-barcoded 5' primer served in a second PCR lasting about 7 to 11 cycles. TCRdb recomputed calls from the 5' RACE reads with MiXCR, one row per CDR3 protein. The sample carries hundreds of thousands of distinct CDR3 sequences, roughly 41% recorded once. The specimen sequenced was blood. The receptor set was obtained from an elderly man in good health.

The table lists this clonotype with a few counts. V is TRBV20-1 and J is TRBJ2-4; 8 nucleotides align to TRBD2. J gave up 6 bases and V 8 bases, and 6 bases lay outside the gene matches. Germline CDR1 reads DFQATT; CDR2 reads SNEGSKA (reference sequence). This CDR3 has 12 residues. The CDR3 DNA sequence: TGCAGTCTCGGGGGGGCGAGAAACATTCAGTACTTC. It yields the protein CSLGGARNIQYF.

On this clonotype: One end of the junction does not line up with germline, which may come from a read error. The V and J genes are TRBV29-1 and TRBJ2-5, with D possibly being TRBD2 (5 bases). This CDR3 is 12 amino acids long. The germline gives CDR1 SQVTM, CDR2 ANQGSEA. CDR3 loop: CSVDPPRPTQYF. The DNA for the CDR3 is TGTAGCGTTGATCCCCCGCGGCCAACCCAGTACTTC.

CDR3 amino acids: CSVSTGSSYKEQYF. CDR3 sequence (DNA): TGCAGCGTCTCGACAGGGAGCTCCTACAAGGAGCAGTACTTC. The V gene is TRBV29-1, the J gene TRBJ2-1, with 7 bases aligning to TRBD1. The DNA end is a closer match to TRBJ2-7, so the J assignment may be wrong. Germline CDR1 is SQVTM and CDR2 is ANQGSEA. This CDR3 region has 14 residues.

This clonotype was picked up a small number of times. The genes are TRBV6-1 and TRBJ2-5, with D tentatively TRBD2 (5 bases). V was pared by 7 bases and J by 3 bases, with 15 bases between. Germline V gene lookup returns CDR1 MNHNS and CDR2 SASEGT. The CDR3 runs to 14 residues. The CDR3 sequence: CASTHPFGEETQYF. CDR3 in DNA: TGTGCCAGCACCCATCCCTTCGGGGAAGAGACCCAGTACTTC.

CDR3 DNA: TGTGCCAGCAGCTTAAAATACCCATTGGACACTGAAGCTTTCTTT. Its translation is CASSLKYPLDTEAFF. The V call is TRBV7-3, the J call TRBJ1-1, with no clear D. Trimming shortened V by 1 base and J by 3 bases, and 12 bases separated the two germline ends. The CDR3 contains 15 residues. Germline lookup yields CDR1 SGHTA and CDR2 FQGTGA.

The J gene is TRBJ2-6, the V gene TRBV7-2; the match to TRBD1 covers 8 bases. The V gene's germline CDR1 is SGHTA and CDR2 FQGNSA. J was trimmed by 2 bases and V by 5 bases; bases with no gene match: 5. This CDR3 has 16 amino acids. The CDR3 loop is CASSLRTGTGANVLTF. The CDR3 DNA sequence: TGTGCCAGCAGCCTCCGGACAGGGACTGGGGCCAACGTCCTGACTTTC.

Ten or more counts support this clonotype. The chain combines TRBV7-8 with TRBJ1-6; D uncertain. Germline CDR1 SGHVS, CDR2 FQNEAQ. Trimming took off 0 bases at V and 7 bases at J, with 10 bases between the two ends. The CDR3 loop spans 15 amino acids. CDR3: CASSLAALANSPLHF. CDR3 sequence (DNA): TGTGCCAGCAGCTTAGCAGCCCTGGCGAATTCACCCCTCCACTTT. Full variable domain (rest looked up from reference TRBV7-8 and TRBJ1-6): GAGVSQSPRYKVAKRGQDVALRCDPISGHVSLFWYQQALGQGPEFLTYFQNEAQLDKSGLPSDRFFAERPEGSVSTLKIQRTQQEDSAVYLCASSLAALANSPLHFGNGTRLTVT.

This clonotype has a handful of counts. The chain employs TRBV12-3 or TRBV12-4 and TRBJ2-5, with no clear D. The CDR3 totals 17 residues. V was clipped by 3 bases and J by 4 bases, with 21 bases between them. DNA of the CDR3: TGTGCCAGCAGTTTGAGACGCGGCGGCGGATTTGGAGAGACCCAGTACTTC. Amino acids: CASSLRRGGGFGETQYF.

This clonotype was picked up a small number of times. V usage is TRBV3-1 and J usage is TRBJ2-3; 7 nucleotides match TRBD1. V lost 3 bases, J lost 0 bases, and 3 bases stayed unmatched. The germline CDR1 and CDR2 sequences are LGHDT and YNNKEL (reference sequence). There are 15 residues in the CDR3. CDR3 coding DNA: TGTGCCAGCAGCCAGATGACAGGGAGCACAGATACGCAGTATTTT. Amino acids: CASSQMTGSTDTQYF.

In its sample, this clonotype was seen a few times. Written as DNA, the CDR3 is TGCAGTGCTAATCAGGGGACGGGTGAGCAGTTCTTC. Protein sequence: CSANQGTGEQFF. The rearrangement uses TRBV20-1 and TRBJ2-1, with D possibly TRBD1 on 6 matching bases. The length of the CDR3 is 12 residues. V lost 4 bases to trimming and J lost 9 bases, with 13 bases between them. Germline loops: CDR1 DFQATT, CDR2 SNEGSKA (reference sequence).

This clonotype was picked up a small number of times. The gene calls are TRBV25-1 and TRBJ2-4; D call uncertain. The CDR3 totals 14 residues. Germline-derived CDR1 and CDR2 are MGHDK and SYGVNS. Between the trimmed V and J ends, which lost 5 bases and 1 base, there was a span of 9 bases. CDR3 protein: CASSPEGAKNIQYF. In DNA form, the CDR3 reads TGTGCCAGCAGTCCTGAAGGGGCCAAAAACATTCAGTACTTC.

This clonotype has more than one count but fewer than ten. The V gene is TRBV6-2 or TRBV6-3, the J gene TRBJ1-1; a weak D match, TRBD1 (6 bases). V lost 0 bases, J lost 5 bases, and 13 bases lay in between. CDR1 and CDR2 (germline): MNHEY, SVGEGT. The CDR3 has 15 amino acids. CDR3: CASSYSIGGETEAFF. CDR3 bases: TGTGCCAGCAGTTACTCGATAGGGGGGGAGACTGAAGCTTTCTTT.

A few counts support this clonotype. The chain combines TRBV5-6 with TRBJ2-5, with 9 bases fitting TRBD2. The CDR3 runs to 16 residues. The V gene end was trimmed by 3 bases and the J gene end by 4 bases; junction bases not matched to a gene: 10. Germline lookup yields CDR1 SGHDT and CDR2 YYEEEE. CDR3 sequence reads: CASSSSFLAGIETQYF. DNA for the CDR3: TGTGCCAGCAGCTCCTCTTTTCTAGCGGGAATAGAGACCCAGTACTTC.

The chain uses TRBV20-1 and TRBJ2-1, with 13 bases that match TRBD2. The CDR3 consists of 16 residues. The V gene's germline CDR1 is DFQATT and CDR2 SNEGSKA (reference sequence). The ends lost 2 bases at V and 8 bases at J; junction bases unmatched: 9. DNA of the CDR3: TGCAGTGCTAGACCACTAGCGGGGGGGCCGGTTGATGAGCAGTTCTTC. It translates to CSARPLAGGPVDEQFF.

The chain joins TRBV7-8 to TRBJ2-7; D perhaps matches TRBD1 (6 bases). This CDR3 region has 15 residues. Trimming removed 4 bases from V and 3 bases from J, with 16 bases in between. CDR1 is SGHVS, CDR2 FQNEAQ, per germline. The chain's CDR3 is CASSSSGTLSYEQYF. CDR3 nucleotide sequence: TGTGCCAGCAGCTCCTCCGGGACACTAAGCTACGAGCAGTACTTC.

This clonotype came up a few times. The chain is built from TRBV11-2 and TRBJ2-7; maybe TRBD1 (6 bases). In germline, CDR1 is SGHAT, CDR2 FQNNGV. Trimming shortened V by 5 bases and J by 2 bases, and 16 bases separated the two germline ends. The CDR3 has 15 residues. DNA of the CDR3: TGTGCCAGCAGCGCCGTACAGGGTGGAACCTACGAGCAGTACTTC. It is translated as CASSAVQGGTYEQYF.

A few counts support this clonotype. This chain uses TRBV9 with TRBJ1-1; the D is unclear. The V and J ends lost 0 bases and 1 base respectively, with 10 bases between them. This CDR3 is 15 amino acids long. Germline CDR1 SGDLS, CDR2 YYNGEE. CDR3 region: CASSVAETRNTEAFF. The CDR3 nucleotides are TGTGCCAGCAGCGTAGCTGAGACAAGGAACACTGAAGCTTTCTTT.

This clonotype was seen a handful of times. This rearrangement joins TRBV20-1 to TRBJ2-7; 13 bases match TRBD2. The V gene's germline CDR1 is DFQATT and CDR2 SNEGSKA (reference sequence). With 5 bases clipped from V and 2 bases from J, the junction kept 3 bases outside the gene matches. CDR3 length equals 14 residues. The chain's CDR3 is CSALTSGGPYEQYF. CDR3 coding DNA: TGCAGTGCTTTGACTAGCGGGGGGCCCTACGAGCAGTACTTC.